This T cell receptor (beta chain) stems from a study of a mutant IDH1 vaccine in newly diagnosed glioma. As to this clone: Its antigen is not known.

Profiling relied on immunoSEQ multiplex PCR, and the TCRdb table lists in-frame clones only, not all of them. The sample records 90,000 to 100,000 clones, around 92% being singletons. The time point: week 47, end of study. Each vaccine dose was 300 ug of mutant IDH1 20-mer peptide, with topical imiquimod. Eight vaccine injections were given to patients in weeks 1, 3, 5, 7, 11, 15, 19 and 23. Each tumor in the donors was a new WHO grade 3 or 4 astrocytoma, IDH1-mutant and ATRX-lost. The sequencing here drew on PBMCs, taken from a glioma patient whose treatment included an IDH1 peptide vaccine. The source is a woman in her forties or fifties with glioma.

In DNA form, the CDR3 reads TGTGCCAGCAGCCGGGGAGGGACAGGGAGCGAGACCCAGTACTTC. Its translation: CASSRGGTGSETQYF. The V call is TRBV9, the J call TRBJ2-5, with 9 positions matching TRBD1. The CDR3 extends over 15 amino acids. The germline V gene has CDR1 SGDLS and CDR2 YYNGEE. J gave up 5 bases and V 4 bases, and 9 bases lay outside the gene matches.